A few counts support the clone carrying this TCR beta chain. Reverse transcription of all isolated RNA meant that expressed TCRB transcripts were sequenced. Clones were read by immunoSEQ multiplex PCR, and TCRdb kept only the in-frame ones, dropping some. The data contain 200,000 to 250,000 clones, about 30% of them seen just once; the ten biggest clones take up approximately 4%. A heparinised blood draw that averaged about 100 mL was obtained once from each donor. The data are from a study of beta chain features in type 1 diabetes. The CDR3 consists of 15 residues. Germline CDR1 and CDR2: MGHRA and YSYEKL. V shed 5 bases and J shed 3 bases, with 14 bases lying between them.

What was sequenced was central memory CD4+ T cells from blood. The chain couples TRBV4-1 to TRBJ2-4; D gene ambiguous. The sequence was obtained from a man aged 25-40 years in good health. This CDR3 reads CASSAMGLDKNIQYF. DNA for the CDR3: TGCGCCAGCAGCGCGATGGGCTTGGACAAAAACATTCAGTACTTC.